This entry concerns a single T cell receptor beta chain. Its antigen is as yet unknown. Researchers took RNA transcripts and amplified TCR beta CDR3 regions from them. HTBI-primed first-round RT-PCR preceded second-round multiplex PCR. Via MiXCR, TCRdb re-called the multiplex PCR reads, giving one row per CDR3 protein. There are approximately 700,000 distinct CDR3 sequences in the sample; 40% occur only once, and 35% to 55% lies in the top ten. The data belong to a study of Graves' ophthalmopathy and Graves' hyperthyroidism. Background on the study: Peripheral blood (taken before any treatment) was collected at initial diagnosis. Notes on the study in general: Blood samples also showed most expanded thyroid clonotypes exceeding 0.001 frequency.

The V gene's germline CDR1 is ENHRY and CDR2 SYGVKD. The CDR3 is 15 amino acids. Trimming cost V 4 bases and J 6 bases; bases outside gene matches: 6. This chain connects TRBV10-3 to TRBJ2-7; 13 nucleotides align to TRBD2. This TCR came from an adult man with Graves' ophthalmopathy. Input material: peripheral blood. The CDR3 protein is CAISVLGTSGIEQYF. CDR3 nucleotide sequence: TGTGCCATCAGTGTCTTGGGGACTAGCGGGATCGAGCAGTACTTC.